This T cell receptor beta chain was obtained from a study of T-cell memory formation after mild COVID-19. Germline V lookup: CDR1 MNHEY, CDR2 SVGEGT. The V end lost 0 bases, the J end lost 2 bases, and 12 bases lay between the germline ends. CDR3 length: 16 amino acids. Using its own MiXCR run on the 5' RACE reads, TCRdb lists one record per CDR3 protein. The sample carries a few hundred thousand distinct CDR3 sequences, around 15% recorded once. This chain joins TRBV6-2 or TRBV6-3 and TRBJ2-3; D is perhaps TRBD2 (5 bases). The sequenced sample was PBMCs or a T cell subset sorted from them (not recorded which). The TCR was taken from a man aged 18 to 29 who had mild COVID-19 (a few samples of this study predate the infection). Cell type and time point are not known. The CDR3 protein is CASSYSSRELTDTQYF. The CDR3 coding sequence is TGTGCCAGCAGTTACTCGTCGAGGGAACTCACAGATACGCAGTATTTT.